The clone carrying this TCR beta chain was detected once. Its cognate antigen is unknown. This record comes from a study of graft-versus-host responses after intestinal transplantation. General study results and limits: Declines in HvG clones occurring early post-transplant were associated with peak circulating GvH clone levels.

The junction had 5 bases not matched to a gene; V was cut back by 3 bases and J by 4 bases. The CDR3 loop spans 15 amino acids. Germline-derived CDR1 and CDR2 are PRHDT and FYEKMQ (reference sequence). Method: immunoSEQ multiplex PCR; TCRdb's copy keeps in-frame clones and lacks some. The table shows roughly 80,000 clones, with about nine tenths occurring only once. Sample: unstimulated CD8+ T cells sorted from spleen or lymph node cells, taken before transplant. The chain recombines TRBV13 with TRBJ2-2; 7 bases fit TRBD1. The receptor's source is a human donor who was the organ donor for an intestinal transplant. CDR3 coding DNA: TGTGCCAGCAGCTTCCGGGACAGAGTCACCGGGGAGCTGTTTTTT. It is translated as CASSFRDRVTGELFF.